A single sample is the source of the 21 T cell receptor beta chains below, sequenced in a study of cytomegalovirus exposure and HLA in healthy donors. PCR amplification relied on 60 Vbeta primers (plus 13 Jbeta primers). The data were produced by immunoSEQ multiplex PCR, yet TCRdb's version contains in-frame clones alone and is incomplete. The sample records 90,000 to 150,000 clones, approximately 8.6% being singletons. The sequenced sample consisted of PBMCs. These receptors came from a middle-aged woman in good health and CMV-seropositive.

This clone has only a few counts. The chain links TRBV6-4 to TRBJ2-1; 11 bases line up with TRBD2. V gave up 0 bases and J gave up 0 bases; unmatched junction bases: 13. Germline values: CDR1 MRHNA, CDR2 SNTAGT. CDR3 size: 21 residues. The CDR3 region has the DNA TGTGCCAGCAGTGACTCGAAGGGGGCTAGCGGGGGGTTGAGCTCCTACAATGAGCAGTTCTTC. Residues: CASSDSKGASGGLSSYNEQFF.

This clone was seen a handful of times. V gene TRBV6-5 combines with J gene TRBJ2-7; 10 bases map to TRBD1. CDR1 and CDR2 from the germline V gene are MNHEY and SVGAGI. There are 14 residues in the CDR3. With 6 bases clipped from V and 4 bases from J, the junction kept 6 bases outside the gene matches. In nucleotides, the CDR3 is TGTGCCAGCAGAACCGGGACAGGGGCGTACGAGCAGTACTTC. Its protein product is CASRTGTGAYEQYF.

This chain connects TRBV29-1 to TRBJ1-2, with 9 nucleotides matching TRBD1. Trimming at V came to 4 bases and at J to 4 bases, leaving 4 bases not matched to a gene. The CDR3 contains 13 residues. CDR1 is SQVTM, CDR2 ANQGSEA, per germline. The CDR3: CSVVGDRVYGYTF. The CDR3 bases are TGCAGCGTTGTGGGGGACAGGGTCTATGGCTACACCTTC.

This clone was picked up a small number of times. V and J are TRBV5-1 and TRBJ2-1; D is unclear. Germline V CDR1 and CDR2: SGHRS, YFSETQ. The V end was cut by 0 bases, the J end by 6 bases, with 10 bases between. CDR3 length equals 14 residues. Written as DNA, the CDR3 is TGCGCCAGCAGCTTGGAACCGGGTACCAATGAGCAGTTCTTC. It translates to CASSLEPGTNEQFF.

This clone was recorded a few times. V usage is TRBV18 and J usage is TRBJ1-5, with a possible D match to TRBD1 (5 bases). The V gene lost 1 base and the J gene lost 2 bases, with 9 bases spanning the gap. The CDR3 is made up of 15 amino acids. CDR1 and CDR2 from the germline V gene are KGHSH and LQKENI. For the CDR3, the DNA is TGTGCCAGCTCACCACAGGGGTTTCGCAATCAGCCCCAGCATTTT. Amino acids: CASSPQGFRNQPQHF.

The CDR3 DNA reads as TGTGCAAGTCGCTTTGTGTATGGACAGCACTCCTATGGCTACACCTTC. The encoded protein is CASRFVYGQHSYGYTF. This rearrangement joins TRBV12-2 to TRBJ1-2; the DNA was not compared with TRBD1, the D call given in the table. TRBV12-2 is termed a pseudogene. The CDR3 is made up of 16 amino acids.

CDR3 in amino acids: CASSHHSGTGGAGAYEQYF. As DNA, the CDR3 is TGCGCCAGCAGTCATCATTCCGGGACAGGGGGCGCGGGGGCCTACGAGCAGTACTTC. This chain links TRBV4-1 with TRBJ2-7, with 12 bases lining up with TRBD1. V lost 6 bases and J lost 2; bases outside the gene matches: 17. Looked up from germline, CDR1 is MGHRA and CDR2 is YSYEKL. There are 19 residues in the CDR3.

This clone was found a few times. The chain carries TRBV5-1 and TRBJ1-2; TRBD1 might be the D (6 bases). V was trimmed by 0 bases and J by 8 bases, leaving 14 bases between them. The V gene's germline CDR1 is SGHRS and CDR2 YFSETQ. CDR3 length: 14 amino acids. The CDR3 DNA sequence: TGCGCCAGCAGCTTGGGCGGGGGCGTTAAGGGCTACACCTTC. Protein product: CASSLGGGVKGYTF.

The chain recombines TRBV27 with TRBJ2-3; D possibly corresponds to TRBD2 (6 bases). V lost 1 base and J 6 bases, leaving 14 bases between the germline ends. CDR3 length: 15 residues. The germline gives CDR1 MNHEY, CDR2 SMNVEV (reference sequence). Here the CDR3 DNA reads TGTGCCAGCAGTTTATTGGCGGGATCCCCGGATACGCAGTATTTT. Its protein product is CASSLLAGSPDTQYF.

The chain recombines TRBV9 with TRBJ1-3, with no clear D. The CDR3 is made up of 14 amino acids. In germline, CDR1 is SGDLS, CDR2 YYNGEE. V was shortened by 0 bases and J by 2 bases, with 6 bases between the two germline ends. CDR3 DNA sequence: TGTGCCAGCAGCGTAGCCAGGACTGGAAACACCATATATTTT. It translates to CASSVARTGNTIYF.

V usage is TRBV11-3 and J usage is TRBJ2-4, with 7 bases that match TRBD2. The CDR3 runs to 15 residues. CDR1 and CDR2 (germline): SGHNT, YENEEA. Trimming removed 1 base from V and 5 bases from J; junction bases left unmatched: 5. For the CDR3, the DNA is TGTGCCAGCAGCTTAGGGAACGCGGGGGAAAACATTCAGTACTTC. Protein sequence: CASSLGNAGENIQYF. Complete variable domain (other parts from reference TRBV11-3 and TRBJ2-4): EAGVVQSPRYKIIEKKQPVAFWCNPISGHNTLYWYLQNLGQGPELLIRYENEEAVDDSQLPKDRFSAERLKGVDSTLKIQPAELGDSAVYLCASSLGNAGENIQYFGAGTRLSVL.

The rearrangement uses TRBV27 and TRBJ1-1, with 11 bases aligning to TRBD1. Germline V CDR1 and CDR2: MNHEY, SMNVEV (reference sequence). V lost 4 bases and J lost 5; bases outside the gene matches: 6. This CDR3 comprises 15 residues. The CDR3, as DNA: TGTGCCAGCAGTTCCGGACAGGGGGCTCGAACTGAAGCTTTCTTT. This encodes CASSSGQGARTEAFF.

Only a few counts were recorded for this clone. This chain joins TRBV6-1 and TRBJ2-7; D is unresolved. Germline V gene data show CDR1 as MNHNS and CDR2 as SASEGT. This CDR3 contains 12 residues. V lost 6 bases to trimming and J lost 2 bases, with 8 bases between them. CDR3 sequence reads: CASRKAPYEQYF. The CDR3, as DNA: TGTGCCAGCAGGAAAGCTCCCTACGAGCAGTACTTC.

This clone occurred a few times. The chain carries TRBV4-2 and TRBJ1-1; TRBD1 might be the D (6 bases). CDR1 LGHNA and CDR2 YNFKEQ come from the germline V gene. V lost 0 bases and J 7 bases, leaving 12 bases between the germline ends. This CDR3 has 14 residues. CDR3 loop: CASSQDEDSVEAFF. CDR3 DNA: TGTGCCAGCAGCCAAGATGAGGACAGCGTTGAAGCTTTCTTT.

The J gene is TRBJ2-1, the V gene TRBV4-1; D remains ambiguous. Germline V gene sequence: CDR1 MGHRA, CDR2 YSYEKL. This CDR3 comprises 17 residues. The V gene lost 1 base and the J gene lost 1 base, with 14 bases spanning the gap. The CDR3 region is CASSQGLSWSSYNEQFF. In nucleotides, the CDR3 is TGCGCCAGCAGCCAAGGCCTTTCTTGGAGTTCCTACAATGAGCAGTTCTTC.

This clone has just one count. This chain uses TRBV19 with TRBJ1-2; D is unclear. The CDR3 spans 14 residues. Trimming shortened V by 7 bases and J by 8 bases, and 20 bases separated the two germline ends. CDR1 and CDR2 (germline): LNHDA, SQIVND (reference sequence). CDR3 coding DNA: TGTGCCAGTACCCTTAGAGAGGGTCTGGGGGGCTACACCTTC. It encodes CASTLREGLGGYTF.

This chain joins TRBV5-6 and TRBJ1-1, with TRBD1 as a possible D gene (5 bases). V lost 0 bases and J 3 bases, leaving 12 bases between the germline ends. Per the germline V gene, CDR1 is SGHDT and CDR2 is YYEEEE. CDR3 length: 15 residues. CDR3 bases: TGTGCCAGCAGCTTGGCCGGGGGACCGGACACTGAAGCTTTCTTT. Translation gives CASSLAGGPDTEAFF.

This clone was observed a handful of times. The J gene is TRBJ1-5, the V gene TRBV10-3, with 9 bases lining up with TRBD1. V lost 0 bases, J lost 11 bases, and 5 bases stayed unmatched. Per the germline V gene, CDR1 is ENHRY and CDR2 is SYGVKD. The CDR3 covers 14 residues. The CDR3, as DNA: TGTGCCATCAGTGAGTCACAGGGGGCTTACGCCCAGCATTTT. Protein sequence: CAISESQGAYAQHF.

This clone occurred a few times. Distinct nucleotide sequences in the sample also encode this CDR3. This rearrangement joins TRBV18 to TRBJ2-7; TRBD1 agrees at 8 bases. CDR1 is KGHSH and CDR2 is LQKENI in the germline V gene. The V gene end was trimmed by 3 bases and the J gene end by 5 bases; junction bases not matched to a gene: 9. The CDR3 extends over 15 amino acids. The CDR3 sequence: CASSPLPQGAHEQYF. CDR3 nucleotides: TGTGCCAGCTCACCCCTACCGCAGGGGGCCCACGAGCAGTACTTC.

The J gene is TRBJ2-2, the V gene TRBV6-6; no definite D call. The CDR3 is 14 residues long. The ends were cut back, 2 bases at V and 2 bases at J, with 6 bases in the middle. Germline CDR1 reads MNHNY; CDR2 reads SVGAGI (reference sequence). The CDR3 protein is CASSYQYNTGELFF. The DNA for the CDR3 is TGTGCCAGCAGTTACCAGTATAACACCGGGGAGCTGTTTTTT.

The chain carries TRBV13 and TRBJ1-1, with TRBD1 as a possible D gene (5 bases). The CDR3 length is 19 residues. Germline assignment: CDR1 PRHDT and CDR2 FYEKMQ (reference sequence). Trimming stripped 2 bases from V and 2 bases from J, with 24 bases between. The CDR3, as DNA: TGTGCCAGCAGCTTACGGAGGGGCGGAATAGAACAACTTAACACTGAAGCTTTCTTT. This codes for CASSLRRGGIEQLNTEAFF. Based on the CDR3 plus reference TRBV13 and TRBJ1-1, the full variable domain is AAGVIQSPRHLIKEKRETATLKCYPIPRHDTVYWYQQGPGQDPQFLISFYEKMQSDKGSIPDRFSAQQFSDYHSELNMSSLELGDSALYFCASSLRRGGIEQLNTEAFFGQGTRLTVV.